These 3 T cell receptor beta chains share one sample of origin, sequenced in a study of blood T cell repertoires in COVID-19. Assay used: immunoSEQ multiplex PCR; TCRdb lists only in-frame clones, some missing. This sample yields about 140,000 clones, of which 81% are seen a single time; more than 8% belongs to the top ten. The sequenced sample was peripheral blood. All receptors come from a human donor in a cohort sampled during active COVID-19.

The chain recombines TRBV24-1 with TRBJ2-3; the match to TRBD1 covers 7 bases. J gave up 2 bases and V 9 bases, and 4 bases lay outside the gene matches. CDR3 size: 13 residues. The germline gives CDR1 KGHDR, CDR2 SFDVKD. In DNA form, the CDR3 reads TGTGCCACCGGGGACAGCAACACAGATACGCAGTATTTT. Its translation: CATGDSNTDTQYF.

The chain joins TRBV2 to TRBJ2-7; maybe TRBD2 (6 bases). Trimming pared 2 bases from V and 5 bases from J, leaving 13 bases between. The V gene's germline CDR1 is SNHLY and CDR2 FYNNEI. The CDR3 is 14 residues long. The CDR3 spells CASSENAGPDEQYF. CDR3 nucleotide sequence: TGTGCCAGCAGTGAAAATGCGGGGCCGGACGAGCAGTACTTC.

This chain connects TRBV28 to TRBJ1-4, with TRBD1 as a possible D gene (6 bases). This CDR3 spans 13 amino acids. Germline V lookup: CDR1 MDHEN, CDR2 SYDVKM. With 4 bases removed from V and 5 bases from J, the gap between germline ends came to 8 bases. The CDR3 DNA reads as TGTGCCAGCAGTTCCGGACAGAATGAAAAACTGTTTTTT. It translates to CASSSGQNEKLFF.